The rows below give T cell receptor beta chains drawn from one sample of a study of cytotoxic CD8 clonotypes in ibrutinib-treated CLL. TCRdb's copy holds only in-frame clones and misses some; the assay was immunoSEQ multiplex PCR. The sample holds roughly 160,000 clones, roughly four fifths seen once. The sequenced sample was PBMCs, obtained after 24 months of ibrutinib treatment. The source is a human donor with chronic lymphocytic leukemia. Each CDR3 is given with its conserved first and last residue. The D gene is left open where the match is weak. For some rows the clone size is stated as once, few or many, or as a class when expanded; others skip it.

V gene: TRBV19; clone size: NA; D gene: NA; J gene: TRBJ1-1; CDR3 length: 13; CDR3 protein: CASSIGREAEAFF; CDR3 DNA: TGTGCCAGTAGTATTGGCAGGGAAGCTGAAGCTTTCTTT
V gene: TRBV11-3; clone size: few; D gene: TRBD1; J gene: TRBJ2-1; CDR3 length: 16; CDR3 protein: CASSQSGTGGINEQFF; CDR3 DNA: TGTGCCAGCAGCCAATCCGGGACAGGGGGGATCAATGAGCAGTTCTTC
V gene: TRBV15; clone size: NA; D gene: NA; J gene: TRBJ2-1; CDR3 length: 15; CDR3 protein: CATSGYGGPRNEQFF; CDR3 DNA: TGTGCCACCAGCGGCTACGGGGGGCCCCGCAATGAGCAGTTCTTC
V gene: TRBV30; clone size: NA; D gene: NA; J gene: TRBJ1-1; CDR3 length: 14; CDR3 protein: CACVQWAGWPEAFF; CDR3 DNA: TGTGCCTGCGTCCAATGGGCAGGATGGCCTGAAGCTTTCTTT
V gene: TRBV5-1; clone size: NA; D gene: TRBD1; J gene: TRBJ2-3; CDR3 length: 15; CDR3 protein: CASRLDRAGTDTQYF; CDR3 DNA: TGCGCCAGCAGGTTAGACAGGGCTGGCACAGATACGCAGTATTTT
V gene: TRBV4-3; clone size: few; D gene: NA; J gene: TRBJ2-1; CDR3 length: 14; CDR3 protein: CASSPRATYNEQFF; CDR3 DNA: TGCGCCAGCAGCCCCCGAGCAACCTACAATGAGCAGTTCTTC
V gene: TRBV6-1; clone size: NA; D gene: NA; J gene: TRBJ2-7; CDR3 length: 12; CDR3 protein: CASSVRRWEQYF; CDR3 DNA: TGTGCCAGCAGTGTTCGTCGGTGGGAGCAGTACTTC
V gene: TRBV28; clone size: NA; D gene: NA; J gene: TRBJ1-2; CDR3 length: 13; CDR3 protein: CASAPVGLYGYTF; CDR3 DNA: TGTGCCAGCGCCCCAGTCGGGTTATATGGCTACACCTTC
V gene: TRBV9; clone size: NA; D gene: TRBD2; J gene: TRBJ2-3; CDR3 length: 17; CDR3 protein: CASSLGTSGVGTDTQYF; CDR3 DNA: TGTGCCAGCAGCTTGGGGACTAGCGGGGTGGGGACAGATACGCAGTATTTT
V gene: TRBV2; clone size: NA; D gene: NA; J gene: TRBJ1-4; CDR3 length: 13; CDR3 protein: CASKTGNEEKLFF; CDR3 DNA: TGTGCCAGCAAAACAGGGAATGAAGAAAAACTGTTTTTT
V gene: TRBV25-1; clone size: NA; D gene: NA; J gene: TRBJ2-7; CDR3 length: 14; CDR3 protein: CASSDSPFGWEQYF; CDR3 DNA: TGTGCCAGCAGTGATAGCCCGTTTGGGTGGGAGCAGTACTTC
V gene: TRBV5-5; clone size: NA; D gene: NA; J gene: TRBJ2-7; CDR3 length: 16; CDR3 protein: CASSLGSVFMGWEQYF; CDR3 DNA: TGTGCCAGCAGCTTAGGTAGCGTGTTCATGGGATGGGAGCAGTACTTC
V gene: TRBV30; clone size: NA; D gene: NA; J gene: TRBJ1-4; CDR3 length: 12; CDR3 protein: CAWSLSGEKLFF; CDR3 DNA: TGTGCCTGGAGCCTCTCGGGAGAAAAACTGTTTTTT
V gene: TRBV9; clone size: NA; D gene: TRBD1; J gene: TRBJ1-2; CDR3 length: 11; CDR3 protein: CASSWDRVITF; CDR3 DNA: TGTGCCAGCAGCTGGGACAGGGTTATCACCTTC
V gene: TRBV6-5; clone size: NA; D gene: NA; J gene: TRBJ1-6; CDR3 length: 16; CDR3 protein: CASSYSPVGGSSPLHF; CDR3 DNA: TGTGCCAGCAGTTATTCGCCCGTGGGGGGAAGCTCACCCCTCCACTTT
V gene: TRBV2; clone size: NA; D gene: NA; J gene: TRBJ2-7; CDR3 length: 14; CDR3 protein: CASRPGGGVDEQYF; CDR3 DNA: TGTGCCAGCCGGCCAGGTGGCGGAGTGGACGAGCAGTACTTC
V gene: TRBV6-1; clone size: NA; D gene: TRBD2; J gene: TRBJ2-7; CDR3 length: 13; CDR3 protein: CASSASGIGEQYF; CDR3 DNA: TGTGCCAGCAGTGCTAGCGGGATAGGCGAGCAGTACTTC
V gene: TRBV5-1; clone size: NA; D gene: NA; J gene: TRBJ2-1; CDR3 length: 15; CDR3 protein: CASSPPARSYNEQFF; CDR3 DNA: TGCGCCAGCAGCCCCCCGGCTCGCTCCTACAATGAGCAGTTCTTC
V gene: TRBV28; clone size: NA; D gene: TRBD1; J gene: TRBJ1-4; CDR3 length: 15; CDR3 protein: CASSGTGATNEKLFF; CDR3 DNA: TGTGCCAGCAGTGGGACAGGGGCAACTAATGAAAAACTGTTTTTT
V gene: TRBV28; clone size: once; D gene: NA; J gene: TRBJ2-7; CDR3 length: 14; CDR3 protein: CASRPDANWGEQYF; CDR3 DNA: TGTGCCAGCAGACCGGACGCCAATTGGGGGGAGCAGTACTTC
V gene: TRBV27; clone size: once; D gene: TRBD1; J gene: TRBJ1-2; CDR3 length: 14; CDR3 protein: CASSLTGTGYGYTF; CDR3 DNA: TGTGCCAGCAGTTTAACCGGGACAGGCTATGGCTACACCTTC
V gene: TRBV19; clone size: NA; D gene: TRBD1; J gene: TRBJ2-7; CDR3 length: 14; CDR3 protein: CGHHRDRVTNEQYF; CDR3 DNA: TGTGGCCATCACCGGGACAGGGTTACCAACGAGCAGTACTTC
V gene: TRBV10-3; clone size: NA; D gene: NA; J gene: TRBJ1-1; CDR3 length: 13; CDR3 protein: CATDSGTSTEAFF; CDR3 DNA: TGTGCCACCGATTCCGGGACGAGCACTGAAGCTTTCTTT
V gene: TRBV7-8; clone size: NA; D gene: NA; J gene: TRBJ1-2; CDR3 length: 13; CDR3 protein: CASSQDPRYGYTF; CDR3 DNA: TGTGCCAGCAGCCAGGACCCTCGCTATGGCTACACCTTC
V gene: TRBV19; clone size: NA; D gene: TRBD1; J gene: TRBJ1-4; CDR3 length: 15; CDR3 protein: CASRQTGLVSEKLFF; CDR3 DNA: TGTGCCAGTAGGCAGACAGGGTTGGTTAGTGAAAAACTGTTTTTT
V gene: TRBV27; clone size: once; D gene: NA; J gene: TRBJ1-4; CDR3 length: 17; CDR3 protein: CASSKGWGFSTNEKLFF; CDR3 DNA: TGTGCCAGCAGTAAAGGATGGGGCTTCTCAACTAATGAAAAACTGTTTTTT
V gene: TRBV7-2; clone size: NA; D gene: NA; J gene: TRBJ1-2; CDR3 length: 17; CDR3 protein: CASSLGPGEGLNYGYTF; CDR3 DNA: TGTGCCAGCAGCTTGGGTCCAGGGGAAGGTCTGAACTATGGCTACACCTTC
V gene: TRBV10-3; clone size: NA; D gene: TRBD1; J gene: TRBJ2-3; CDR3 length: 13; CDR3 protein: CATLGQGHDTQYF; CDR3 DNA: TGTGCCACCCTCGGACAGGGCCATGATACGCAGTATTTT
V gene: TRBV10-3; clone size: NA; D gene: TRBD2; J gene: TRBJ2-5; CDR3 length: 13; CDR3 protein: CATGLAGSETQYF; CDR3 DNA: TGTGCCACTGGACTAGCGGGAAGTGAGACCCAGTACTTC
V gene: TRBV30; clone size: NA; D gene: TRBD2; J gene: TRBJ2-3; CDR3 length: 15; CDR3 protein: CAWSALAGGTDTQYF; CDR3 DNA: TGTGCCTGGAGCGCGCTAGCGGGGGGCACAGATACGCAGTATTTT
V gene: TRBV6-1; clone size: NA; D gene: TRBD1; J gene: TRBJ1-1; CDR3 length: 14; CDR3 protein: CATSDRTGATEAFF; CDR3 DNA: TGTGCCACCTCCGACCGGACAGGGGCGACTGAAGCTTTCTTT
V gene: TRBV19; clone size: NA; D gene: NA; J gene: TRBJ1-1; CDR3 length: 13; CDR3 protein: CASSIPPNTEAFF; CDR3 DNA: TGTGCCAGTAGCATCCCCCCGAACACTGAAGCTTTCTTT
V gene: TRBV28; clone size: NA; D gene: TRBD2; J gene: TRBJ2-7; CDR3 length: 16; CDR3 protein: CADTNAGGRGESEQYF; CDR3 DNA: TGTGCCGACACCAACGCGGGGGGACGGGGGGAATCCGAGCAGTACTTC
V gene: TRBV28; clone size: NA; D gene: TRBD1; J gene: TRBJ1-2; CDR3 length: 15; CDR3 protein: CASDPSDRAARGYTF; CDR3 DNA: TGTGCCAGCGATCCCTCCGACAGGGCCGCCCGCGGCTACACCTTC
V gene: TRBV29-1; clone size: NA; D gene: TRBD1; J gene: TRBJ1-5; CDR3 length: 13; CDR3 protein: CSVRTGSNQPQHF; CDR3 DNA: TGCAGCGTTCGGACAGGGAGCAATCAGCCCCAGCATTTT
V gene: TRBV6-5; clone size: NA; D gene: NA; J gene: TRBJ2-1; CDR3 length: 15; CDR3 protein: CASSPIMSSYNEQFF; CDR3 DNA: TGTGCCAGCAGCCCTATTATGAGCTCCTACAATGAGCAGTTCTTC